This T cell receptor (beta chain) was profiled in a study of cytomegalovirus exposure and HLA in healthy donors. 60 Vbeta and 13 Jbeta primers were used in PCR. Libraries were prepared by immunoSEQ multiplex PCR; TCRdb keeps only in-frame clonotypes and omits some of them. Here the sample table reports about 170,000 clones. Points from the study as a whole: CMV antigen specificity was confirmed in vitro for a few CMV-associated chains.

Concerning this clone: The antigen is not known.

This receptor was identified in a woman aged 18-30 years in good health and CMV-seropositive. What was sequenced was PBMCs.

CDR3 sequence: CASSLELAGNNEQFF. CDR3 in DNA: TGCGCCAGCAGCTTGGAACTAGCGGGAAACAATGAGCAGTTCTTC. The chain carries TRBV5-1 and TRBJ2-1; 10 bases line up with TRBD2. The CDR3 extends over 15 amino acids. The ends lost 0 bases at V and 5 bases at J; junction bases unmatched: 2. Germline values: CDR1 SGHRS, CDR2 YFSETQ.